Below are 32 T cell receptor beta chains sequenced from a single sample in a study of cytomegalovirus exposure and HLA in healthy donors. In the PCR, 60 Vbeta and 13 Jbeta primers were used. The table came from immunoSEQ multiplex PCR; TCRdb's copy has only in-frame clones and leaves some out. The sample carries 150,000 to 200,000 clones, approximately 70% recorded once. The sequencing input was PBMCs. The receptors shown here come from a middle-aged man in good health and CMV-seropositive.

The genes are TRBV6-5 and TRBJ1-3; 8 positions match TRBD1. Germline V CDR1 and CDR2: MNHEY, SVGAGI. The J segment lost 5 bases and the V segment lost 7 bases, leaving 7 bases of the junction unmatched. The CDR3 extends over 14 amino acids. The CDR3, as DNA: TGTGCCAGCACTAACAGGGGGGCAAGAAACACCATATATTTT. This codes for CASTNRGARNTIYF.

This chain joins TRBV4-1 and TRBJ1-1, with D possibly TRBD1 on 5 matching bases. This CDR3 is 18 amino acids long. Trimming removed 2 bases from V and 6 bases from J, with 25 bases in between. Germline V gene lookup returns CDR1 MGHRA and CDR2 YSYEKL. Written as DNA, the CDR3 is TGCGCCAGCAGCCAATCCCGGATGAGGTCCCCGGGGGGGTCTGAAGCTTTCTTT. Its translation: CASSQSRMRSPGGSEAFF.

The V gene is TRBV5-1, the J gene TRBJ2-3; 12 bases agree with TRBD1. This CDR3 has 16 amino acids. V was pared by 2 bases and J by 6 bases, with 7 bases of the junction left unmatched. Germline loops: CDR1 SGHRS, CDR2 YFSETQ. DNA of the CDR3: TGCGCCAGCAGCTTCCAGGGACAGGGGGCAGTTGATACGCAGTATTTT. This codes for CASSFQGQGAVDTQYF.

The gene calls are TRBV4-2 and TRBJ1-1; D remains unclear. Germline lookup yields CDR1 LGHNA and CDR2 YNFKEQ. The length of the CDR3 is 16 residues. Deletions cut 2 bases from V and 5 bases from J, with 18 bases between. CDR3 in DNA: TGTGCCAGCAGCCAACACGAGGCGGAAGGTAAAACTGAAGCTTTCTTT. Translating gives CASSQHEAEGKTEAFF.

This clone is a singleton in its sample. An end of the junction does not agree with germline; a read error may underlie this. This rearrangement joins TRBV7-9 to TRBJ2-7; TRBD2 matches 13 bases. The germline gives CDR1 SEHNR, CDR2 FQNEAQ (reference sequence). This CDR3 has 14 residues. DNA for the CDR3: TGTTCCAGCAGCCTTGGACTAGCGGGGGACGAGCAGTACTTC. Amino acids: CSSSLGLAGDEQYF.

The chain links TRBV5-6 to TRBJ2-6; perhaps TRBD2 as D (6 bases). CDR3 length: 18 residues. V was pared by 5 bases and J by 1 base, with 19 bases between. CDR1 and CDR2 from the germline V gene are SGHDT and YYEEEE. This CDR3 is CASSWGVGGKSGANVLTF. The CDR3 coding sequence is TGTGCCAGCAGTTGGGGTGTGGGGGGAAAGTCTGGGGCCAACGTCCTGACTTTC.

The chain joins TRBV7-6 to TRBJ2-1, with 8 bases matching TRBD1. Germline V lookup: CDR1 SGHVS, CDR2 FNYEAQ. J was trimmed by 4 bases and V by 2 bases; bases with no gene match: 7. There are 16 residues in the CDR3. The CDR3 spells CASSLPGTGGYNEQFF. In DNA, the CDR3 is TGTGCCAGCAGCTTACCCGGGACAGGAGGATACAATGAGCAGTTCTTC.

The chain employs TRBV5-4 and TRBJ2-7; perhaps TRBD1 as D (6 bases). The CDR3 has 14 amino acids. Trimming removed 3 bases at V and 2 bases at J, with 12 bases between. From germline, CDR1 is SGHNT and CDR2 YYREEE (reference sequence). CDR3 loop: CASSYNRVPYEQYF. The DNA for the CDR3 is TGTGCCAGCAGCTATAACAGGGTACCCTACGAGCAGTACTTC.

The chain links TRBV7-9 to TRBJ2-2; D unclear. Germline V lookup: CDR1 SEHNR, CDR2 FQNEAQ (reference sequence). V was clipped by 1 base and J by 6 bases, with 6 bases between them. This CDR3 comprises 13 residues. The CDR3 spells CASSLGWPGELFF. The CDR3 DNA follows: TGTGCCAGCAGCTTAGGCTGGCCCGGGGAGCTGTTTTTT.

This sequence joins TRBV18 and TRBJ1-3; tentative D call: TRBD1 (6 bases). The V gene lost 2 bases and the J gene lost 1 base, with 18 bases spanning the gap. The germline gives CDR1 KGHSH, CDR2 LQKENI. The CDR3 is 18 residues long. The CDR3 region has the DNA TGTGCCAGCTCACCATATACGGGGCTGGGGGCGTCTGGAAACACCATATATTTT. Translating gives CASSPYTGLGASGNTIYF.

This chain joins TRBV29-1 and TRBJ1-2, with D possibly being TRBD1 (6 bases). Germline-derived CDR1 and CDR2 are SQVTM and ANQGSEA. The CDR3 runs 11 residues. The V gene lost 7 bases and the J gene lost 6 bases, with 12 bases spanning the gap. CDR3 sequence: CSGGQTNGYTF. CDR3 in DNA: TGCAGCGGGGGGCAGACGAATGGCTACACCTTC.

There are a few counts of this clone. The chain is built from TRBV4-1 and TRBJ1-1, with 9 bases matching TRBD1. CDR1 and CDR2 from the germline V gene are MGHRA and YSYEKL. The CDR3 totals 15 residues. Trimming removed 3 bases from V and 5 bases from J; junction bases left unmatched: 7. For the CDR3, the DNA is TGCGCCAGCAGCCAGGCGTACAGGGGGCGAACTGAAGCTTTCTTT. It yields the protein CASSQAYRGRTEAFF.

The chain has TRBV7-8 and TRBJ2-1; 9 positions match TRBD1. The germline V gene has CDR1 SGHVS and CDR2 FQNEAQ. V shed 4 bases, J shed 12 bases, and the junction held 4 bases outside the gene matches. The CDR3 loop spans 12 amino acids. The CDR3 DNA reads TGTGCCAGCAGCTCACAGGGGGCAAGGCAGTTCTTC. It specifies CASSSQGARQFF.

This chain joins TRBV5-4 and TRBJ2-7, with TRBD1 as a possible D gene (6 bases). There are 15 residues in the CDR3. V lost 0 bases, J lost 0 bases, and 10 bases lay in between. Germline CDR1 and CDR2: SGHNT and YYREEE (reference sequence). The CDR3 DNA follows: TGTGCCAGCAGCTTGGATGGGGGCGCCTCCTACGAGCAGTACTTC. Residues: CASSLDGGASYEQYF.

Details on this clone: The same CDR3 arises from other DNA sequences in this sample as well. The genes are TRBV7-2 and TRBJ2-5; possible D gene TRBD2, 6 bases. The CDR3 loop spans 13 amino acids. Germline CDR1 is SGHTA and CDR2 is FQGNSA. V dropped 3 bases and J dropped 1 base, with 6 bases sitting between them. CDR3 sequence: CASSLGGQETQYF. In nucleotides, the CDR3 is TGTGCCAGCAGCTTGGGAGGCCAAGAGACCCAGTACTTC.

J is TRBJ1-3 and V is TRBV19, with D unclear. Trimming cost V 3 bases and J 3 bases, with 15 bases left between them. CDR1 and CDR2 from the germline V gene are LNHDA and SQIVND (reference sequence). This CDR3 is built from 16 residues. CDR3 nucleotides: TGTGCCAGTAGTATCCTCCCGGGAAGAAGTGGAAACACCATATATTTT. It is translated as CASSILPGRSGNTIYF.

This chain joins TRBV5-1 and TRBJ1-1; D remains unclear. Trimming stripped 1 base from V and 7 bases from J, with 11 bases between. The CDR3 totals 13 residues. Germline-derived CDR1 and CDR2 are SGHRS and YFSETQ. The CDR3 sequence is CASSLLGGREAFF. CDR3 in DNA: TGCGCCAGCAGCTTGCTAGGTGGTCGTGAAGCTTTCTTT.

CDR3 amino acids: CASSLTGTGRNTIYF. CDR3 DNA: TGCGCCAGCAGCTTGACCGGGACAGGGCGAAACACCATATATTTT. The chain recombines TRBV5-1 with TRBJ1-3, with 9 positions matching TRBD1. Trimming cost V 1 base and J 5 bases; bases outside gene matches: 4. CDR3 length: 15 amino acids. Germline V gene data show CDR1 as SGHRS and CDR2 as YFSETQ.

The chain combines TRBV19 with TRBJ2-5; a possible D gene is TRBD1 (6 bases). The DNA end is more similar to TRBJ2-7, so the J call may be wrong. The length of the CDR3 is 15 residues. Germline V gene data show CDR1 as LNHDA and CDR2 as SQIVND (reference sequence). The CDR3 DNA reads as TGTGCCAGTAGTATAGAACAGGGACGTGTCTACGAGCAGTACTTC. This gives the protein CASSIEQGRVYEQYF.

V usage is TRBV4-1 and J usage is TRBJ2-6; possibly TRBD1 for D (5 bases). V was shortened by 0 bases and J by 4 bases, with 16 bases between the two germline ends. Per germline, CDR1 MGHRA and CDR2 YSYEKL. The CDR3 covers 18 residues. The CDR3 DNA reads TGCGCCAGCAGCCAAGATGTGTCCAGACCAGGGGGGGCCAACGTCCTGACTTTC. It translates to CASSQDVSRPGGANVLTF.

The chain uses TRBV10-2 and TRBJ1-2; TRBD1 agrees at 12 bases. V lost 9 bases and J lost 5; bases outside the gene matches: 7. Germline assignment: CDR1 WSHSY and CDR2 SAAADI. The CDR3 is 14 amino acids. The CDR3 DNA reads as TGCGCCAGTACGGGACAGGGGGCGGGATATGGCTACACCTTC. Translation gives CASTGQGAGYGYTF.

This clone was seen a handful of times. The V call is TRBV5-1, the J call TRBJ2-5; D gene uncertain. The J call is in doubt because the DNA end fits TRBJ2-7 better. The CDR3 has 12 amino acids. Germline loops: CDR1 SGHRS, CDR2 YFSETQ. Here the CDR3 DNA reads TGCGCCAGCAGCTCCCCATTGAACGAGCAGTACTTC. This gives the protein CASSSPLNEQYF.

This clone was seen a handful of times. The chain combines TRBV7-2 with TRBJ2-7, with 8 bases that match TRBD2. The ends lost 3 bases at V and 1 base at J; junction bases unmatched: 11. This CDR3 comprises 17 residues. Germline CDR1 is SGHTA and CDR2 is FQGNSA. The CDR3 region has the DNA TGTGCCAGCAGCTTCTTACCCGGGGGGGGGCGATCCTACGAGCAGTACTTC. The encoded protein is CASSFLPGGGRSYEQYF.

This chain links TRBV5-1 with TRBJ2-7; tentative D call: TRBD1 (5 bases). CDR3 size: 15 residues. Germline V gene lookup returns CDR1 SGHRS and CDR2 YFSETQ. V was trimmed by 4 bases and J by 1 base, leaving 15 bases between them. The CDR3 here is CASSLAPDMSYEQYF. CDR3 bases: TGCGCCAGCAGCCTCGCTCCGGACATGTCCTACGAGCAGTACTTC.

The chain recombines TRBV29-1 with TRBJ1-1; D is ambiguous. The CDR3 is made up of 12 amino acids. The germline V gene encodes CDR1 SQVTM and CDR2 ANQGSEA. The V gene lost 4 bases and the J gene lost 6 bases, with 12 bases spanning the gap. The CDR3 is CSVGITGAEAFF. In nucleotides, the CDR3 is TGCAGCGTTGGTATAACTGGAGCTGAAGCTTTCTTT.

The V gene is TRBV2, the J gene TRBJ2-5, with 7 bases aligning to TRBD1. This CDR3 is built from 13 residues. J was trimmed by 5 bases and V by 4 bases; bases with no gene match: 4. Germline assignment: CDR1 SNHLY and CDR2 FYNNEI. In DNA form, the CDR3 reads TGTGCCAGCAGTGGACAGGGAAGGGAGACCCAGTACTTC. It codes for CASSGQGRETQYF.

The rearrangement links TRBV6-5 to TRBJ1-6; D not certain. CDR1 is MNHEY, CDR2 SVGAGI, per germline. This CDR3 spans 14 amino acids. Between the trimmed V and J ends, which lost 6 bases and 5 bases, there was a span of 11 bases. In DNA, the CDR3 is TGTGCCAGCAGGAGTCAGGCGCATAATTCACCCCTCCACTTT. It codes for CASRSQAHNSPLHF.

CDR3 in DNA: TGTGCCTGGGGGGGGGATAGCAATCAGCCCCAGCATTTT. As protein: CAWGGDSNQPQHF. The chain employs TRBV30 and TRBJ1-5; D is possibly TRBD1 (5 bases). Per germline, CDR1 GTSNPN and CDR2 SVGIG (reference sequence). The CDR3 extends over 13 amino acids. V lost 5 bases, J lost 0 bases, and 8 bases lay in between.

This rearrangement joins TRBV7-2 to TRBJ2-7, with D possibly being TRBD1 (6 bases). This CDR3 has 13 amino acids. In germline, CDR1 is SGHTA, CDR2 FQGNSA. The V and J ends lost 4 bases and 2 bases respectively, with 9 bases between them. This chain's CDR3 is CASSSRTAYEQYF. As DNA, the CDR3 is TGTGCCAGCAGCTCCCGGACAGCCTACGAGCAGTACTTC.

Only a few counts were recorded for this clone. The chain links TRBV7-9 to TRBJ1-5; D unresolved. The V gene's germline CDR1 is SEHNR and CDR2 FQNEAQ (reference sequence). V was cut by 3 bases and J by 5 bases, with 8 bases left in between. This CDR3 is built from 13 residues. The CDR3 sequence: CASSLGQYQPQHF. As DNA, the CDR3 is TGTGCCAGCAGCTTGGGCCAATATCAGCCCCAGCATTTT. Supplemented by reference TRBV7-9 and TRBJ1-5, the full variable domain reads DTGVSQNPRHKITKRGQNVTFRCDPISEHNRLYWYRQTLGQGPEFLTYFQNEAQLEKSRLLSDRFSAERPKGSFSTLEIQRTEQGDSAMYLCASSLGQYQPQHFGDGTRLSIL.

The gene calls are TRBV11-2 and TRBJ1-4; 9 bases line up with TRBD1. CDR1 is SGHAT and CDR2 is FQNNGV in the germline V gene. CDR3 length equals 12 residues. V was clipped by 11 bases and J by 7 bases; unmatched bases: 5. The CDR3, as DNA: TGTGCCTCGGGACAGGGCTTTGAAAAACTGTTTTTT. This sequence encodes CASGQGFEKLFF.

Comments on this clone: The junction does not match germline at one end; this may be a read error. V and J are TRBV7-7 and TRBJ2-5; D not resolved. The CDR3 runs 14 residues. Germline V gene data show CDR1 as SSHAT and CDR2 as FNYEAQ (reference sequence). Written as DNA, the CDR3 is TGTGCTAGCAGCGTCGGAGCTAAACAAGAGACCCAGTACTTC. This codes for CASSVGAKQETQYF. The full variable domain, rest sourced from reference TRBV7-7 and TRBJ2-5, is GAGVSQSPRYKVTKRGQDVTLRCDPISSHATLYWYQQALGQGPEFLTYFNYEAQPDKSGLPSDRFSAERPEGSISTLTIQRTEQRDSAMYRCASSVGAKQETQYFGPGTRLLVL.